This T cell receptor beta chain was sequenced during a study of response to subunit inactivated influenza vaccine. V lost 4 bases to trimming and J lost 7 bases; unmatched junction nucleotides: 3. This CDR3 comprises 12 residues. Germline V gene data show CDR1 as SEHNR and CDR2 as FQNEAQ (reference sequence). Concerning this clonotype itself: Its antigen is unidentified.

Findings of the study overall: Authors suggested that a seasonal influenza vaccination recruits few new T cells each time.

Each CDR3 protein gets one entry after TCRdb re-called the RT-PCR reads with MiXCR. Among around 500,000 distinct CDR3 sequences, approximately 11% were seen once, and the ten largest hold roughly 12%. This TCR came from a man aged 45-65 years who received an inactivated influenza vaccine. V gene TRBV7-9 combines with J gene TRBJ2-7; the match to TRBD2 covers 8 bases. This sample comprised PBMCs from blood, obtained about 40 days after vaccination. CDR3 sequence (DNA): TGTGCCAGCAGCTCCGGACTAGCAGAGCAGTACTTC. This gives the protein CASSSGLAEQYF.